A selection of T cell receptor beta chains follows, all from one sample in a study of a mutant IDH1 vaccine in newly diagnosed glioma. Their antigen targets remain unknown. The repertoire was sequenced with immunoSEQ multiplex PCR; TCRdb's copy has only in-frame clones and lacks some. Seen here are some 28,000 clones, about four fifths observed once, and the top ten hold roughly a sixth. The sequencing used PBMCs, collected from a glioma patient whose treatment included an IDH1 peptide vaccine. All receptors derive from a woman in her twenties or thirties with glioma. Each CDR3 is given with its conserved first and last residue. D genes are given only for firm matches.

>TRBJ1-2|TRBD1|TRBV2
CASSGFWGGQGHGYTF
TGTGCCAGCAGTGGATTCTGGGGGGGACAGGGGCATGGCTACACCTTC
>TRBJ2-5|TRBD2|TRBV5-6
CASSSAGGPQETQYF
TGTGCCAGCAGCTCCGCGGGGGGTCCCCAAGAGACCCAGTACTTC
>TRBJ1-1|NA|TRBV2
CASSEALGGAFTEAFF
TGTGCCAGCAGTGAAGCGCTTGGAGGGGCGTTCACTGAAGCTTTCTTT
>TRBJ2-7|NA|TRBV5-6
CASSLPYEQYF
TGTGCCAGCAGCTTGCCCTACGAGCAGTACTTC
>TRBJ2-5|NA|TRBV4-3
CASSQTGPRESQYF
TGCGCCAGCAGCCAGACAGGTCCAAGAGAGTCCCAGTACTTC
>TRBJ1-1|NA|TRBV6-5
CASSPGGLAFF
TGTGCCAGCAGCCCCGGGGGGTTAGCTTTCTTT
>TRBJ1-4|NA|TRBV27
CASSLSLGATNEKLFF
TGTGCCAGCAGTTTAAGTCTGGGAGCAACTAATGAAAAACTGTTTTTT
>TRBJ1-1|NA|TRBV7-9
CASSLRGGKGTEAFF
TGTGCCAGCAGCTTAAGGGGAGGGAAAGGCACTGAAGCTTTCTTT
>TRBJ2-3|NA|TRBV5-1
CASSPLANTQYF
TGCGCCAGCAGCCCCCTAGCGAATACGCAGTATTTT
>TRBJ2-7|NA|TRBV5-4
CASSLGDKSLYEQYF
TGTGCCAGCAGCTTGGGGGACAAGAGTTTGTACGAGCAGTACTTC
>TRBJ2-1|NA|TRBV12-5
CASGLDPTGSGYNEQFF
TGTGCTAGTGGTTTGGATCCGACCGGCTCGGGGTACAATGAGCAGTTCTTC